Presented here are 5 T cell receptor beta chains from one specimen sequenced in a study of T-cell reconstitution after alpha-beta-depleted transplantation in children. Unique molecular identifiers were used to barcode this TCRbeta library. MiXCR was run by TCRdb on the PCR reads, yielding one entry per CDR3 protein. This sample has about 580,000 distinct CDR3 sequences, with about 23% found just once. This sample comprised PBMCs, mostly from graft donor cells, obtained 360 days after TCRalphabeta/CD19-depleted stem cell transplant. The receptors originated from a boy in the first two years of life who had a stem cell transplant for acute myeloid leukemia, so the T cells may come from the graft donor.

This chain links TRBV11-2 with TRBJ1-6, with D maybe TRBD1 (5 bases). The CDR3 covers 14 residues. The V end lost 3 bases, the J end lost 5 bases, and 8 bases lay between the germline ends. Germline assignment: CDR1 SGHAT and CDR2 FQNNGV. In nucleotides, the CDR3 is TGTGCCAGCAGCTTCGACAGCAATAATTCACCCCTCCACTTT. This gives the protein CASSFDSNNSPLHF.

In DNA, the CDR3 is TGTGCCAGCAGTGAGCCCCCCTCTGACAGATGGCCAGATACGCAGTATTTT. The encoded protein is CASSEPPSDRWPDTQYF. The chain joins TRBV6-4 to TRBJ2-3, with D possibly being TRBD1 (5 bases). CDR3 length: 17 residues. Germline-derived CDR1 and CDR2 are MRHNA and SNTAGT. The germline V and J ends were trimmed by 3 bases and 4 bases, with 20 bases remaining between them.

This clonotype was seen repeatedly, ten times or more. The genes are TRBV29-1 and TRBJ2-1; D might be TRBD1 or TRBD2, each matching 5 bases. The CDR3 extends over 16 amino acids. CDR1 SQVTM and CDR2 ANQGSEA come from the germline V gene. Trimming shortened V by 5 bases and J by 1 base, and 18 bases separated the two germline ends. CDR3 amino acids: CSVSRGISPSYNEQFF. The CDR3 bases are TGCAGCGTTTCCCGGGGCATCTCCCCTTCCTACAATGAGCAGTTCTTC.

This clonotype occurred a few times. The V gene is TRBV20-1, the J gene TRBJ1-2; the D is unclear. V lost 0 bases and J 8 bases, leaving 13 bases between the germline ends. This CDR3 is built from 13 residues. The germline V gene encodes CDR1 DFQATT and CDR2 SNEGSKA (reference sequence). Written as DNA, the CDR3 is TGCAGTGCTAGAGACCTAACAGCGGTGGGCTACACCTTC. It translates to CSARDLTAVGYTF.

This clonotype was observed at least ten times. This chain uses TRBV6-5 with TRBJ2-6; D call uncertain. Germline lookup yields CDR1 MNHEY and CDR2 SVGAGI. The CDR3 extends over 14 amino acids. Trimming stripped 5 bases from V and 2 bases from J, with 7 bases between. The CDR3 DNA reads as TGTGCCAGCAGTCACATGCCTGGGGCCAACGTCCTGACTTTC. Translating gives CASSHMPGANVLTF.